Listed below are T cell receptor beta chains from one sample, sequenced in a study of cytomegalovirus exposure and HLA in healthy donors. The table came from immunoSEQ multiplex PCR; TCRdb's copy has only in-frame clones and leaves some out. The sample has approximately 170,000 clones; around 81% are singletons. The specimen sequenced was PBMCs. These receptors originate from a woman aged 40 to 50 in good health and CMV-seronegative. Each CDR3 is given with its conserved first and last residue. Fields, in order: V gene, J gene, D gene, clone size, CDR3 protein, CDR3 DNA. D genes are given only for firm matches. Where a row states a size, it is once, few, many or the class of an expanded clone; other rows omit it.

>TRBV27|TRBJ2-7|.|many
CASSLSVQTYEQYF
TGTGCCAGCAGTTTATCGGTTCAGACCTACGAGCAGTACTTC
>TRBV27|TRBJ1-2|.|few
CASSLGGKGYGYTF
TGTGCCAGCAGTTTAGGGGGGAAGGGCTATGGCTACACCTTC
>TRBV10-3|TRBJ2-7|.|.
CAIRAGRIEQYF
TGTGCCATCAGGGCGGGGCGGATCGAGCAGTACTTC
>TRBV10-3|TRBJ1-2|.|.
CAIAVQAGAGYTF
TGTGCCATCGCTGTACAGGCAGGGGCCGGCTACACCTTC
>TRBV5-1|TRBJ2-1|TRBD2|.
CASSLVKFSGRWKNEQFF
TGCGCCAGCAGCTTGGTAAAGTTTAGCGGGAGATGGAAGAATGAGCAGTTCTTC
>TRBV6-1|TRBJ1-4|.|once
CASSANRATNEKLFF
TGTGCCAGCAGTGCGAACAGGGCGACTAATGAAAAACTGTTTTTT
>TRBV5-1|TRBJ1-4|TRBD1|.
CASSQTGTVNEKLFF
TGCGCCAGCAGCCAGACAGGGACGGTTAATGAAAAACTGTTTTTT
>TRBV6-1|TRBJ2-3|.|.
CASSDMPGVDTQYF
TGTGCCAGCAGTGATATGCCCGGGGTAGATACGCAGTATTTT
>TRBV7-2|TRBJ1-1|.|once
CASSLTPNTEAFF
TGTGCCAGCAGCCTTACACCGAACACTGAAGCTTTCTTT
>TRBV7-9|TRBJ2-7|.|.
CASSVQGYEQYF
TGTGCCAGCAGCGTGCAGGGGTACGAGCAGTACTTC
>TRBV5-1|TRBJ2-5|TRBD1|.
CASRTGTEETQYF
TGCGCCAGCAGGACCGGGACAGAAGAGACCCAGTACTTC
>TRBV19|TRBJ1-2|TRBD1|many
CASIHRTGGYGYTF
TGTGCCAGTATCCACCGGACAGGGGGCTATGGCTACACCTTC
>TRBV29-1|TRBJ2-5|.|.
CSVVPGRMQETQYF
TGCAGCGTTGTGCCAGGGAGGATGCAAGAGACCCAGTACTTC
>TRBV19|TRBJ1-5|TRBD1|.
CASREDRGGNQPQHF
TGTGCCAGTAGGGAGGACAGGGGAGGGAATCAGCCCCAGCATTTT
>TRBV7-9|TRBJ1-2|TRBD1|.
CASSLGQGVNYGYTF
TGTGCCAGCAGCTTAGGACAGGGGGTGAACTATGGCTACACCTTC
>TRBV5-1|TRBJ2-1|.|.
CASSLLAGADNEQFF
TGCGCCAGCAGCTTGTTGGCGGGGGCAGACAATGAGCAGTTCTTC
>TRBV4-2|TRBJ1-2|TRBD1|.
CASSRSGTEYGYTF
TGTGCCAGCAGCCGATCCGGGACAGAGTATGGCTACACCTTC
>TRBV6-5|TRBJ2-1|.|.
CASSLPGGPANEQFF
TGTGCCAGCAGTCTCCCGGGGGGCCCGGCGAATGAGCAGTTCTTC
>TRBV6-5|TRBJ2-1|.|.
CASTDSIGEQFF
TGTGCCAGCACCGACAGTATCGGTGAGCAGTTCTTC
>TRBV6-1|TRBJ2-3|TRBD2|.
CASSNKGRDTDTQYF
TGTGCCAGCAGTAATAAAGGGAGGGACACAGATACGCAGTATTTT
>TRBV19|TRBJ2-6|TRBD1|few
CASRPTDRAGANVLTF
TGTGCCAGTAGACCGACCGACAGGGCTGGGGCCAACGTCCTGACTTTC
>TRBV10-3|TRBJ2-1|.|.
CAIGGYAYNEQFF
TGTGCCATCGGAGGGTACGCCTACAATGAGCAGTTCTTC
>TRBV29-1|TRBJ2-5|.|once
CSVDRTQETQYF
TGCAGCGTCGACAGAACCCAAGAGACCCAGTACTTC
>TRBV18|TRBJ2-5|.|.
CASSPVRVPQETQYF
TGTGCCAGCTCACCCGTACGGGTTCCCCAAGAGACCCAGTACTTC
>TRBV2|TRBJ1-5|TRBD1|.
CASSVQGENQPQHF
TGTGCCAGCAGCGTACAGGGGGAGAATCAGCCCCAGCATTTT
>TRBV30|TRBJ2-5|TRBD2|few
CAWSKNQLGTSGRETQYF
TGTGCCTGGAGCAAAAATCAACTCGGGACTAGCGGGAGGGAGACCCAGTACTTC
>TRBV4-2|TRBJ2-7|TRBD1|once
CASSLKDREIPYEQYF
TGTGCCAGCAGCCTCAAGGACAGGGAAATACCCTACGAGCAGTACTTC
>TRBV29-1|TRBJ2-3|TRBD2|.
CSVSSGSSTDTQYF
TGCAGCGTTTCTAGCGGTTCTAGCACAGATACGCAGTATTTT
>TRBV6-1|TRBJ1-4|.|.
CASRKSGTLGEKLFF
TGTGCCAGCAGAAAATCCGGGACTTTGGGAGAAAAACTGTTTTTT